This TCR beta chain came from a study of T cell responses to AZD1222 COVID-19 vaccine. Study-wide findings and caveats: Targeting of unmutated variant regions was reportedly seen in nearly half of spike-specific TCRs. Just 5 to 7 people given AZD1222 tested seropositive at baseline. Along spike, vaccine-associated CD4 TCRs were found throughout, with dominance at 160-218 and 743-854.

Profiling relied on immunoSEQ multiplex PCR, and the TCRdb table lists in-frame clones only, not all of them. The sample lists about 130,000 clones; 91% were seen once. Concerning this clone: Its antigen remains unidentified.

This CDR3 has 14 residues. V lost 9 bases to trimming and J lost 5 bases, with 20 bases between them. Germline assignment: CDR1 ENHRY and CDR2 SYGVKD. This material consisted of peripheral blood, taken 28 days after the second AZD1222 dose. The rearrangement uses TRBV10-3 and TRBJ2-7; possible D gene TRBD1, 6 bases. The receptor was derived from an adult who received the AZD1222 COVID-19 vaccine. The CDR3 coding sequence is TGTGCCATAGCACAGGCCGGGACATCCGACGAGCAGTACTTC. The encoded protein is CAIAQAGTSDEQYF.